Shown below are 7 T cell receptor beta chains from a single sample sequenced in a study of blood T cell repertoires in COVID-19 (dated by TCRdb to 2020 to 2022). The library was obtained by the immunoSEQ multiplex PCR assay. Drawn from immuneACCESS, this table holds only the in-frame rearrangements with V and J called that TCRdb kept. Clones are partly lost; checked studies trace under half to an unresolved V gene and leave the rest unexplained. The sample has around 270,000 clones on record, about 83% of them singletons. The ten largest clonotypes hold less than 2% of the sample. The sample taken for sequencing was peripheral blood. The receptors were gathered from a woman between 40 and 55 years old who had recovered from COVID-19.

The rearrangement uses TRBV6-5 and TRBJ2-5; a weak D match, TRBD2 (5 bases). Trimming removed 6 bases from V and 3 bases from J, with 11 bases in between. The CDR3 sequence is 13 residues long. Germline CDR1 is MNHEY and CDR2 is SVGAGI. Written as DNA, the CDR3 is TGTGCCAGCAGCGCCCAGCGGAAAGAGACCCAGTACTTC. Protein product: CASSAQRKETQYF.

This chain links TRBV5-1 with TRBJ2-3; D ambiguous. CDR1 and CDR2 (germline): SGHRS, YFSETQ. The germline V and J ends were trimmed by 4 bases and 0 bases, with 6 bases remaining between them. This CDR3 region has 13 residues. CDR3 loop: CASSIPSTDTQYF. The CDR3, as DNA: TGCGCCAGCAGCATTCCGAGCACAGATACGCAGTATTTT.

The chain combines TRBV15 with TRBJ2-3, with a possible D match to TRBD1 (5 bases). V lost 4 bases and J lost 3, with 17 bases in between. This CDR3 spans 16 amino acids. Germline loops: CDR1 LNHNV, CDR2 YYDKDF (reference sequence). The CDR3 loop reads CATSNLRQLPTDTQYF. The CDR3 nucleotides are TGTGCCACCAGCAACCTGAGACAGTTGCCTACAGATACGCAGTATTTT.

This clone was seen only a few times. V is TRBV30 and J is TRBJ1-6; 7 bases fit TRBD1. Germline CDR1 and CDR2: GTSNPN and SVGIG (reference sequence). The length of the CDR3 is 14 residues. The ends lost 5 bases at V and 13 bases at J; junction bases unmatched: 14. The CDR3 sequence is CAWGTTGAEGPLHF. CDR3 DNA: TGTGCCTGGGGAACTACAGGGGCCGAAGGTCCCCTCCACTTT.

This chain connects TRBV10-3 to TRBJ1-3; TRBD1 might be the D (5 bases). V was trimmed by 8 bases and J by 0 bases, leaving 14 bases between them. The CDR3 has 15 amino acids. The germline V gene encodes CDR1 ENHRY and CDR2 SYGVKD. The CDR3 spells CAIAEGLNSGNTIYF. The CDR3 DNA reads TGTGCCATCGCAGAGGGACTGAACTCTGGAAACACCATATATTTT.

This clone occurred a few times. The chain is built from TRBV29-1 and TRBJ2-7; perhaps TRBD1 as D (5 bases). With 1 base removed from V and 6 bases from J, the gap between germline ends came to 13 bases. Looked up from germline, CDR1 is SQVTM and CDR2 is ANQGSEA. The CDR3 consists of 13 residues. CDR3 sequence: CSVEGRAGREQYF. CDR3 DNA sequence: TGCAGCGTTGAAGGAAGGGCAGGGCGCGAGCAGTACTTC.

J is TRBJ1-5 and V is TRBV5-6, with D perhaps matching TRBD1 (6 bases). Germline V gives CDR1 SGHDT, CDR2 YYEEEE. Trimming stripped 4 bases from V and 4 bases from J, with 18 bases between. The CDR3 sequence is 16 residues long. CDR3: CASSSLSDRLNQPQHF. For the CDR3, the DNA is TGTGCCAGCAGCAGCCTCTCGGACAGATTGAATCAGCCCCAGCATTTT.